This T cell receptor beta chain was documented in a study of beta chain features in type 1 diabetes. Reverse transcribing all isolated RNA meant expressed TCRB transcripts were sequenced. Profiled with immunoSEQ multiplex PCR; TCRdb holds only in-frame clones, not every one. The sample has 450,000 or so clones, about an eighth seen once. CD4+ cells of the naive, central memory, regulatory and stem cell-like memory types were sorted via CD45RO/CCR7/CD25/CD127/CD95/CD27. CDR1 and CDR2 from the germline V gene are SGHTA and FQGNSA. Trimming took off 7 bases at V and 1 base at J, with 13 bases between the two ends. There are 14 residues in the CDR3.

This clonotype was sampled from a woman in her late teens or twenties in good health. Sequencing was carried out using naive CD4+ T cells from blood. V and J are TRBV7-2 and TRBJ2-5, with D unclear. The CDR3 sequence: CASTAVGVQETQYF. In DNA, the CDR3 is TGTGCCAGCACCGCGGTTGGAGTCCAAGAGACCCAGTACTTC.